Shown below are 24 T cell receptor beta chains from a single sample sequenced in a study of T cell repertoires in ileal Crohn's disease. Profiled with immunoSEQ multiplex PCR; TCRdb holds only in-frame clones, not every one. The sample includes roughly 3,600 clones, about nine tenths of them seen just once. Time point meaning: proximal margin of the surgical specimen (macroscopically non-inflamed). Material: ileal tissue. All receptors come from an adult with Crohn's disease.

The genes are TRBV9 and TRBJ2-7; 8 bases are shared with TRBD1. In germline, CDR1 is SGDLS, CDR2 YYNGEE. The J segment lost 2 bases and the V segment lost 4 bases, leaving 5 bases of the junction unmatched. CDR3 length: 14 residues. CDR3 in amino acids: CASSPQGVPYEQYF. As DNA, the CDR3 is TGTGCCAGCAGCCCACAGGGGGTACCCTACGAGCAGTACTTC.

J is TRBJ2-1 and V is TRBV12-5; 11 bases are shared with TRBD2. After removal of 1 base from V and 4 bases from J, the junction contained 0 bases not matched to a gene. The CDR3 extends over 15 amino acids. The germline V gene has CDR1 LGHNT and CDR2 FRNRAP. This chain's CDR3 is CASGLGLAGYNEQFF. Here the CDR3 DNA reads TGTGCTAGTGGTTTGGGACTAGCGGGATACAATGAGCAGTTCTTC.

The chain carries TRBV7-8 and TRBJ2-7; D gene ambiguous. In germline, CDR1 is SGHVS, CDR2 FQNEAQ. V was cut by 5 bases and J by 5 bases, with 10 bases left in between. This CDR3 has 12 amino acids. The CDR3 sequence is CASSQDVDEQYF. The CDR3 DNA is TGTGCCAGCAGCCAGGACGTCGACGAGCAGTACTTC.

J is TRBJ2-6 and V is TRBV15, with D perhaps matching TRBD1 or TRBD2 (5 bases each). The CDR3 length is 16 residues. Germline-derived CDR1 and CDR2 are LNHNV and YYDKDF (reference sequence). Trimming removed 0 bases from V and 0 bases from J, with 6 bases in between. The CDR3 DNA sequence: TGTGCCACCAGCAGAGATGGGGGCTCTGGGGCCAACGTCCTGACTTTC. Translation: CATSRDGGSGANVLTF.

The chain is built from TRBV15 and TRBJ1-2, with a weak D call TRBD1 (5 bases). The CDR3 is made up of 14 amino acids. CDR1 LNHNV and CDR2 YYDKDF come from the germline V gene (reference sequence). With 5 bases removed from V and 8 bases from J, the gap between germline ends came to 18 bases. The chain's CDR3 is CATSPLGDRGGYTF. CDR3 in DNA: TGTGCCACCAGCCCACTGGGGGACCGGGGCGGCTACACCTTC.

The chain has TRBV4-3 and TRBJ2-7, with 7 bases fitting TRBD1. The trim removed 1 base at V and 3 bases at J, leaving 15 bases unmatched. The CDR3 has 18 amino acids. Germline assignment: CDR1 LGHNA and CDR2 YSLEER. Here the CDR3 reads CASSQVNRELTGSYEQYF. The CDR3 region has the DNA TGCGCCAGCAGCCAAGTTAACCGCGAATTGACAGGGAGCTACGAGCAGTACTTC.

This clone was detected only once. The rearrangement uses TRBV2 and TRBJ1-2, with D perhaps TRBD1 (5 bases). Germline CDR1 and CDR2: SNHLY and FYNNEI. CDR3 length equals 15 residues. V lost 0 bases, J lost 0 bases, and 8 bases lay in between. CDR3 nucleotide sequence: TGTGCCAGCAGTGAAGCGCTGACAGCTAACTATGGCTACACCTTC. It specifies CASSEALTANYGYTF.

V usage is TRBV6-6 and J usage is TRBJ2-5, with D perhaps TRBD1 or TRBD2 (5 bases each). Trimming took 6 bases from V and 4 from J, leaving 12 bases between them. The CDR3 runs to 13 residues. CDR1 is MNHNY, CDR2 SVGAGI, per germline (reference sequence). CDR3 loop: CASRGDSVETQYF. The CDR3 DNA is TGTGCCAGCAGGGGGGATTCCGTAGAGACCCAGTACTTC.

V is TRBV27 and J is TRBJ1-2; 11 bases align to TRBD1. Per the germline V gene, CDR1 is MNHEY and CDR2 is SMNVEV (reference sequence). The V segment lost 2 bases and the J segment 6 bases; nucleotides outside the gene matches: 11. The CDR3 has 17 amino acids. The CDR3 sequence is CASSLIWDRGSFDGYTF. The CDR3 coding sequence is TGTGCCAGCAGTTTAATATGGGACAGGGGGTCATTCGATGGCTACACCTTC.

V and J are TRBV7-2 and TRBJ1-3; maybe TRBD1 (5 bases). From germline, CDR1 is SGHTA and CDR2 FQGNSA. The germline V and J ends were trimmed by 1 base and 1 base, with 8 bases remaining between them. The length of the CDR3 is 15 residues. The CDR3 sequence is CASSLVGGSGNTIYF. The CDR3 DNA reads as TGTGCCAGCAGCTTAGTTGGGGGATCTGGAAACACCATATATTTT. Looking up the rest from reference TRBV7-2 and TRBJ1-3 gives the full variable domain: GAGVSQSPSNKVTEKGKDVELRCDPISGHTALYWYRQSLGQGLEFLIYFQGNSAPDKSGLPSDRFSAERTGGSVSTLTIQRTQQEDSAVYLCASSLVGGSGNTIYFGEGSWLTVV.

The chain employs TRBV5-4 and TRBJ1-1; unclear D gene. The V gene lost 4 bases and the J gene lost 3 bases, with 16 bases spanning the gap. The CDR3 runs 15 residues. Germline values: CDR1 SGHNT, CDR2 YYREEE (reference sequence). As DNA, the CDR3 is TGTGCCAGCAGCGCCGTCCCGGGGAAGCACACTGAAGCTTTCTTT. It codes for CASSAVPGKHTEAFF.

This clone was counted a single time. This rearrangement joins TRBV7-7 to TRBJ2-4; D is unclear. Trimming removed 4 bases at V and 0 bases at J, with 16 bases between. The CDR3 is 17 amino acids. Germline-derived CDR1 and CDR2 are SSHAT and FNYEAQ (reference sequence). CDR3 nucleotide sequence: TGTGCCAGCAGCTCGGAAGCTCCTAGACTAGCCAAAAACATTCAGTACTTC. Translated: CASSSEAPRLAKNIQYF.

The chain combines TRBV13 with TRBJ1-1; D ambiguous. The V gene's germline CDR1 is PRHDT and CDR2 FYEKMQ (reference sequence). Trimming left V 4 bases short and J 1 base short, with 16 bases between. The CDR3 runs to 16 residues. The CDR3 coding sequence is TGTGCCAGCAGCTCTGGAACAGATCATCGGAACACTGAAGCTTTCTTT. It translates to CASSSGTDHRNTEAFF.

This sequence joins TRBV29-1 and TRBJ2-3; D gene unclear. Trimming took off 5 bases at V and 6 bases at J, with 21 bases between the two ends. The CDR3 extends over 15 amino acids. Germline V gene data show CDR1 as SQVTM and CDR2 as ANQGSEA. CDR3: CSVSQLGSTRDTQYF. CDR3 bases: TGCAGCGTTTCCCAACTCGGGTCCACGAGGGATACGCAGTATTTT.

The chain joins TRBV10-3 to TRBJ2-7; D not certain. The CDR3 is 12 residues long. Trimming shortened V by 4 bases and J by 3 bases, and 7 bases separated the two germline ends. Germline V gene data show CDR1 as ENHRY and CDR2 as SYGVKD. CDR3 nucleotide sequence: TGTGCCATCAGTGCAGAGGACTACGAGCAGTACTTC. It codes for CAISAEDYEQYF.

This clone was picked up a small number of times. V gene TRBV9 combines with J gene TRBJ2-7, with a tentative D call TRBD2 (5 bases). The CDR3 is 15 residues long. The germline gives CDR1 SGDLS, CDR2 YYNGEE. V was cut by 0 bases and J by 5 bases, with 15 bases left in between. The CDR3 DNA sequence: TGTGCCAGCAGCGTAGACGGGAACTCGTTGGACGAGCAGTACTTC. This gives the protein CASSVDGNSLDEQYF.

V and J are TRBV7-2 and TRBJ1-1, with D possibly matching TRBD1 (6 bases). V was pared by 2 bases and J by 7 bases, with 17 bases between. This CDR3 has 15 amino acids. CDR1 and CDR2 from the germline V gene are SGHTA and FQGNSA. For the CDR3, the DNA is TGTGCCAGCAGCTTAATAGGGGGGGCCAATTTTGAAGCTTTCTTT. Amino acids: CASSLIGGANFEAFF. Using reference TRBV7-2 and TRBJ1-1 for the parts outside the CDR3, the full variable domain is GAGVSQSPSNKVTEKGKDVELRCDPISGHTALYWYRQSLGQGLEFLIYFQGNSAPDKSGLPSDRFSAERTGGSVSTLTIQRTQQEDSAVYLCASSLIGGANFEAFFGQGTRLTVV.

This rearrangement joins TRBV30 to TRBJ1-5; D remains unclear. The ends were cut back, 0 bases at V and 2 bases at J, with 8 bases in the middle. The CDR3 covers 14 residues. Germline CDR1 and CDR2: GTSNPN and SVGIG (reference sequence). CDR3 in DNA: TGTGCCTGGAGTGTGGGATGGGGCAATCAGCCCCAGCATTTT. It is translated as CAWSVGWGNQPQHF.

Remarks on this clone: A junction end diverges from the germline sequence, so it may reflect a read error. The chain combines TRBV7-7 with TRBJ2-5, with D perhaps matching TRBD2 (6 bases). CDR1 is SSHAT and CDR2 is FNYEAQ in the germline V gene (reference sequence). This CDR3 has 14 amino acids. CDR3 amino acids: CASSLLGTGETQYF. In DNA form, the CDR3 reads TGTGCTAGCAGCTTATTAGGGACTGGGGAGACCCAGTACTTC.

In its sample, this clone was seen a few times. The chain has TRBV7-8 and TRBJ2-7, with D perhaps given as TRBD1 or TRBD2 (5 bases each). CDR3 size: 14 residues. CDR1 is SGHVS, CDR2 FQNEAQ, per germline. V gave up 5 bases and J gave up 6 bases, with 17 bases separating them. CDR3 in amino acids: CASSLSGYGAEQYF. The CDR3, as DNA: TGTGCCAGCAGCCTTAGTGGGTACGGGGCCGAGCAGTACTTC. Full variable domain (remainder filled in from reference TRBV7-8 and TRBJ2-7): GAGVSQSPRYKVAKRGQDVALRCDPISGHVSLFWYQQALGQGPEFLTYFQNEAQLDKSGLPSDRFFAERPEGSVSTLKIQRTQQEDSAVYLCASSLSGYGAEQYFGPGTRLTVT.

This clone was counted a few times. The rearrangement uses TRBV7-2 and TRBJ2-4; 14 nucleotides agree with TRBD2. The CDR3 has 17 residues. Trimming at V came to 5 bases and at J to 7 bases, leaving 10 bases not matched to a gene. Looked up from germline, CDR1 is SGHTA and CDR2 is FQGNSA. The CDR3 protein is CASSPGTSGSLTNIQYF. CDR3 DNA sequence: TGTGCCAGCAGCCCCGGGACTAGCGGGAGTTTGACGAACATTCAGTACTTC. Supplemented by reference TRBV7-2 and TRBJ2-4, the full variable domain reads GAGVSQSPSNKVTEKGKDVELRCDPISGHTALYWYRQSLGQGLEFLIYFQGNSAPDKSGLPSDRFSAERTGGSVSTLTIQRTQQEDSAVYLCASSPGTSGSLTNIQYFGAGTRLSVL.

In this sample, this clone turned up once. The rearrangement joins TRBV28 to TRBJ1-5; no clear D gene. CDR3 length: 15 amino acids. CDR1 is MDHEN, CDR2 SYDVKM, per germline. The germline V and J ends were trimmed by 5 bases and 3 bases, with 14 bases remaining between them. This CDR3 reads CASSLRTGINQPQHF. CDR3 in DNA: TGTGCCAGCAGTCTCCGGACGGGAATCAATCAGCCCCAGCATTTT.

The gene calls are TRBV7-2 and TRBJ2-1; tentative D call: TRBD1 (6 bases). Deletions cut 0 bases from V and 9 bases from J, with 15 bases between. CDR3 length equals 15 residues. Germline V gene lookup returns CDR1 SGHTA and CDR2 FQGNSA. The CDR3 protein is CASSLAAGVNGEQFF. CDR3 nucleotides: TGTGCCAGCAGCTTAGCTGCAGGGGTTAATGGTGAGCAGTTCTTC.

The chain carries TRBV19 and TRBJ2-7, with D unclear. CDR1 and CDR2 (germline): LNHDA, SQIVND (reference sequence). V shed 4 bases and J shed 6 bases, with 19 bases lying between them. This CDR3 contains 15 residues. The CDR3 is CASSKPGLRDPEQYF. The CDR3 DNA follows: TGTGCCAGTAGTAAACCGGGTCTTAGGGATCCCGAGCAGTACTTC.